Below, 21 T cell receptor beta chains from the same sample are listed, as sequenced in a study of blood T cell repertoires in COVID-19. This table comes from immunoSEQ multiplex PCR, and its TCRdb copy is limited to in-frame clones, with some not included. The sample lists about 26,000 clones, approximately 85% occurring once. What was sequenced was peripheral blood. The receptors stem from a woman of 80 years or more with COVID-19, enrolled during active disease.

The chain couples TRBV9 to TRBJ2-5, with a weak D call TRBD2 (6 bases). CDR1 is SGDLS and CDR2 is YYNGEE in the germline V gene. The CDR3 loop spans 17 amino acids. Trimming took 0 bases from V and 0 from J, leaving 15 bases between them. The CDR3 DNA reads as TGTGCCAGCAGCGTAGGTGGCGGGGCGACGTACCAAGAGACCCAGTACTTC. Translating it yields CASSVGGGATYQETQYF.

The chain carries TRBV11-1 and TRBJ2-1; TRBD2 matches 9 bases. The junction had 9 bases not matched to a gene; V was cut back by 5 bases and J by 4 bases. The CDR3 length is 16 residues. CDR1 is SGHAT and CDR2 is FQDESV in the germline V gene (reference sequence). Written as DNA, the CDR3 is TGTGCCAGCAGCCCCGACTTGCGGGGGGGATACAATGAGCAGTTCTTC. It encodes CASSPDLRGGYNEQFF.

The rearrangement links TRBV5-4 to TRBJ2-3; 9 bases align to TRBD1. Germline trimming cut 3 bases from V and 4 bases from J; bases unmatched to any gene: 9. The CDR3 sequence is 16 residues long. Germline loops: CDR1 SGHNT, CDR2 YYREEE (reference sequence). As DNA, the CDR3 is TGTGCCAGCAGCTCTATGGACAGGGGTAGTTCAGATACGCAGTATTTT. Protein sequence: CASSSMDRGSSDTQYF. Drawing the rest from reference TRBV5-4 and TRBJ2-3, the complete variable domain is ETGVTQSPTHLIKTRGQQVTLRCSSQSGHNTVSWYQQALGQGPQFIFQYYREEENGRGNFPPRFSGLQFPNYSSELNVNALELDDSALYLCASSSMDRGSSDTQYFGPGTRLTVL.

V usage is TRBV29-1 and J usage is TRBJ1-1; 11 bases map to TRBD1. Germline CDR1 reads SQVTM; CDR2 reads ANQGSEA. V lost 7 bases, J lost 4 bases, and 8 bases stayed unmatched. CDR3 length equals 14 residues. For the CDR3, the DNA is TGCAGCGCACCGGGACAGGGGGTCGGCACTGAAGCTTTCTTT. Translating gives CSAPGQGVGTEAFF.

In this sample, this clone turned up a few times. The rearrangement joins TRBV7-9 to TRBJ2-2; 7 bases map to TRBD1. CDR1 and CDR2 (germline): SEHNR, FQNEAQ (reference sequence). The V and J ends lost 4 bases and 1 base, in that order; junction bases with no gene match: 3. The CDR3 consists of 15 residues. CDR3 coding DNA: TGTGCCAGCAGCTGGAGGACAGGGAACACCGGGGAGCTGTTTTTT. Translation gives CASSWRTGNTGELFF.

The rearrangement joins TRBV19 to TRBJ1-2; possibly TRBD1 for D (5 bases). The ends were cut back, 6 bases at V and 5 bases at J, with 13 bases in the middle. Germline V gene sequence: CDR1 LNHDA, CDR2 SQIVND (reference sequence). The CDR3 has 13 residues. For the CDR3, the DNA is TGTGCCAGTAGGAAGGCTGGGGCTTATGGCTACACCTTC. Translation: CASRKAGAYGYTF.

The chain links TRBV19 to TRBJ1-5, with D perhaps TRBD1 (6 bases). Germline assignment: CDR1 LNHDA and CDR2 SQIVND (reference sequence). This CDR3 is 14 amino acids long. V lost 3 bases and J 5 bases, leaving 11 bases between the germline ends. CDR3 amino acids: CASSIWGRDQPQHF. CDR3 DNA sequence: TGTGCCAGTAGTATTTGGGGGCGCGATCAGCCCCAGCATTTT. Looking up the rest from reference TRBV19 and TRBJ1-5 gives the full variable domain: DGGITQSPKYLFRKEGQNVTLSCEQNLNHDAMYWYRQDPGQGLRLIYYSQIVNDFQKGDIAEGYSVSREKKESFPLTVTSAQKNPTAFYLCASSIWGRDQPQHFGDGTRLSIL.

The chain's CDR3 is CASLLSIRNTEAFF. The CDR3 DNA follows: TGTGCCAGCCTACTGAGTATAAGAAACACTGAAGCTTTCTTT. V gene TRBV6-5 combines with J gene TRBJ1-1; unclear D gene. CDR1 is MNHEY and CDR2 is SVGAGI in the germline V gene. The CDR3 is made up of 14 amino acids. Deletions cut 8 bases from V and 2 bases from J, with 15 bases between.

The CDR3 DNA reads TGTGCCACTTTCGACACCCTCCACAATTCACCCCTCCACTTT. Translation gives CATFDTLHNSPLHF. This chain joins TRBV24-1 and TRBJ1-6; D is uncertain. V was clipped by 10 bases and J by 7 bases, with 16 bases between them. This CDR3 has 14 residues. Germline loops: CDR1 KGHDR, CDR2 SFDVKD.

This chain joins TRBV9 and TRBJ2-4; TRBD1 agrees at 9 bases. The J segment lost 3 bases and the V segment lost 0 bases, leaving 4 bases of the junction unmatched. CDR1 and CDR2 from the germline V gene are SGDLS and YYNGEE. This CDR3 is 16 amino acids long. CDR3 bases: TGTGCCAGCAGCGTAGGAGTGGGACAGGGCAAAAACATTCAGTACTTC. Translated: CASSVGVGQGKNIQYF.

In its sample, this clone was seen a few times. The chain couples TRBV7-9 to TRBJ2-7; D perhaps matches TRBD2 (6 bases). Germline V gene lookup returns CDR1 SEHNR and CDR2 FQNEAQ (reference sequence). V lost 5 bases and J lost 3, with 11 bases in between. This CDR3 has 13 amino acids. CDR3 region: CASSPRAGYEQYF. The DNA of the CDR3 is TGTGCCAGCAGCCCCAGAGCGGGCTACGAGCAGTACTTC.

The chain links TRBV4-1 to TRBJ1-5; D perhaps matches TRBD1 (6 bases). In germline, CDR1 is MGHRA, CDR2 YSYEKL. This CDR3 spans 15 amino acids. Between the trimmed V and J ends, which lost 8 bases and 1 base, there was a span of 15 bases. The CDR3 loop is CASRYRDKSNQPQHF. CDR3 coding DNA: TGCGCCAGCCGGTACAGGGACAAGAGCAATCAGCCCCAGCATTTT.

The CDR3 spells CAWSGSGQRNTEAFF. CDR3 in DNA: TGTGCCTGGAGCGGATCGGGACAGCGGAACACTGAAGCTTTCTTT. V and J are TRBV30 and TRBJ1-1, with 7 bases fitting TRBD1. This CDR3 contains 15 residues. CDR1 GTSNPN and CDR2 SVGIG come from the germline V gene (reference sequence). The V segment lost 3 bases and the J segment 1 base; nucleotides outside the gene matches: 8.

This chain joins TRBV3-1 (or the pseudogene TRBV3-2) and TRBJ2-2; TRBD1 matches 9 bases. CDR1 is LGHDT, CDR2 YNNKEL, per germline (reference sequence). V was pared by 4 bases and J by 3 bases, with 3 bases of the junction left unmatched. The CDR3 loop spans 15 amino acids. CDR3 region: CASSPDRGYTGELFF. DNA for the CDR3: TGTGCCAGCAGCCCGGACAGGGGATACACCGGGGAGCTGTTTTTT.

Here the CDR3 reads CASARTGLETQYF. The CDR3 nucleotides read TGTGCCAGCGCTAGGACAGGGTTGGAGACCCAGTACTTC. The chain has TRBV25-1 and TRBJ2-5; 8 bases fit TRBD1. CDR1 is MGHDK, CDR2 SYGVNS, per germline. V was pared by 8 bases and J by 5 bases, with 7 bases of the junction left unmatched. The CDR3 length is 13 residues.

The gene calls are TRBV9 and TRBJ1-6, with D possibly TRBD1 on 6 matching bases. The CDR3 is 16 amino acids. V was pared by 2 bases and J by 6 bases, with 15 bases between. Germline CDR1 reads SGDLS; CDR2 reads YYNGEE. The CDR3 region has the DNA TGTGCCAGCAGCGTGGGGACACCGGCGGGTAATTCACCCCTCCACTTT. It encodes CASSVGTPAGNSPLHF.

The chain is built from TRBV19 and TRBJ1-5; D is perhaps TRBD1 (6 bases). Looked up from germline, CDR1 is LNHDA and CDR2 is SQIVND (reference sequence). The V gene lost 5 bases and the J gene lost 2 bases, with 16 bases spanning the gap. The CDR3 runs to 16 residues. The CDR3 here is CASSVQGFTGNQPQHF. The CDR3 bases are TGTGCCAGTAGTGTACAGGGTTTTACGGGCAATCAGCCCCAGCATTTT. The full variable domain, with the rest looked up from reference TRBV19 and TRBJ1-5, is DGGITQSPKYLFRKEGQNVTLSCEQNLNHDAMYWYRQDPGQGLRLIYYSQIVNDFQKGDIAEGYSVSREKKESFPLTVTSAQKNPTAFYLCASSVQGFTGNQPQHFGDGTRLSIL.

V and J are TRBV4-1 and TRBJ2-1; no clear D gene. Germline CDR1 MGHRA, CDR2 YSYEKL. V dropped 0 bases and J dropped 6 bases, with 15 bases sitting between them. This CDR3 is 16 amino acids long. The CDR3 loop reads CASSQDLRSEFNEQFF. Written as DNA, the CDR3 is TGCGCCAGCAGCCAAGACCTTCGAAGCGAGTTCAATGAGCAGTTCTTC.

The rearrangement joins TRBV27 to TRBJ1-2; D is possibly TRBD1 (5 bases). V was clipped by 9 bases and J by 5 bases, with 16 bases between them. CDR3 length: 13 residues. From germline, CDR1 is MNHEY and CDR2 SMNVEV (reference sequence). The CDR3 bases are TGTGCCAGTACCCAGACAGTCGGGTATGGCTACACCTTC. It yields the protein CASTQTVGYGYTF.

CDR3 in DNA: TGTGCCAGCAGTGAAGGGGGGGGACCTTTCGGCAGCAACTATGGCTACACCTTC. Translation gives CASSEGGGPFGSNYGYTF. The chain carries TRBV2 and TRBJ1-2, with D maybe TRBD1 (5 bases). CDR1 SNHLY and CDR2 FYNNEI come from the germline V gene. The CDR3 covers 18 residues. With 1 base removed from V and 2 bases from J, the gap between germline ends came to 20 bases. The full variable domain, with the rest looked up from reference TRBV2 and TRBJ1-2, is EPEVTQTPSHQVTQMGQEVILRCVPISNHLYFYWYRQILGQKVEFLVSFYNNEISEKSEIFDDQFSVERPDGSNFTLKIRSTKLEDSAMYFCASSEGGGPFGSNYGYTFGSGTRLTVV.

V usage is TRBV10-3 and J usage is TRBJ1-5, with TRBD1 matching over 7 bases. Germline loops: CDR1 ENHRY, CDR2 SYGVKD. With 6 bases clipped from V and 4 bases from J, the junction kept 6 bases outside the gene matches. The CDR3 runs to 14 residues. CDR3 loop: CAIRGDSENQPQHF. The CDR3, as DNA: TGTGCCATCAGGGGGGACAGTGAGAATCAGCCCCAGCATTTT.